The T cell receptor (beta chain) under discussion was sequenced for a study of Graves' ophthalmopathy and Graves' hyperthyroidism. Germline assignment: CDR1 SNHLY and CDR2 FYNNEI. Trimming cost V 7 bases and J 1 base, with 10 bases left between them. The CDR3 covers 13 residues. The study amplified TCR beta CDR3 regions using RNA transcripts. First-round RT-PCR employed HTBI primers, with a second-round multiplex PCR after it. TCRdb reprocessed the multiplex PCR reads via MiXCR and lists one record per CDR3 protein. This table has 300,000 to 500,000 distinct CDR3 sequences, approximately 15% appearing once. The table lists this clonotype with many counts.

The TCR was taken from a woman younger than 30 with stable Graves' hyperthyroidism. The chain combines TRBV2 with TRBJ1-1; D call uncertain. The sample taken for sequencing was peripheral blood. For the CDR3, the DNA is TGTGCCAGCAAATCGGGCCAGAACACTGAAGCTTTCTTT. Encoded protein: CASKSGQNTEAFF. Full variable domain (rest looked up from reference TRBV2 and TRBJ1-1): EPEVTQTPSHQVTQMGQEVILRCVPISNHLYFYWYRQILGQKVEFLVSFYNNEISEKSEIFDDQFSVERPDGSNFTLKIRSTKLEDSAMYFCASKSGQNTEAFFGQGTRLTVV.